The sequence of this TCR beta chain was determined in a study of OX40 agonist ivuxolimab in advanced cancers. Study-wide context: Those enrolled were 70% to 85% male, with a mean age of roughly 60 years and ages from about 20 to 90. Prior anti-PD-1, anti-PD-L1 or anti-CTLA-4 therapy was allowed; roughly 40% had some. Study-wide findings and caveats: Clonal expansion by week 6 occurred in CD4+ and CD8+ blood T cells (at 0.1 to 3.0 mg/kg).

The protocol was immunoSEQ multiplex PCR, while the TCRdb copy is restricted to in-frame clones and leaves out a portion. The sample lists fewer than 90,000 clones, approximately 86% occurring once. This clone turned up a few times. Its antigen is as yet unknown. Samples of blood were obtained at baseline, on cycle 4 day 1, and on cycle 7 day 1. Germline V gives CDR1 LNHDA, CDR2 SQIVND (reference sequence). The CDR3 is 14 amino acids. Trimming left V 5 bases short and J 5 bases short, with 15 bases between. The clonotype was recovered from an adult with an advanced solid tumor such as melanoma, head and neck, liver or kidney cancer. This sample comprised CD4+ or CD8+ T cells sorted from blood, obtained in a trial of the OX40 agonist ivuxolimab. The chain recombines TRBV19 with TRBJ1-1; D might be TRBD1 (5 bases). CDR3: CASSDGGRATEAFF. In DNA form, the CDR3 reads TGTGCCAGTAGTGATGGTGGCAGGGCGACTGAAGCTTTCTTT.